The clone carrying this TCR beta chain was seen many times. Regarding time point: patch test 3, about 24 weeks after DPC sensitization. Treatment reported: therapeutic diphenylcyclopropenone sensitization with weekly scalp DPC. Blood draws came first, before each patch test. Unique molecular identifiers were affixed to discrete cDNA molecules within the library. TCRdb re-derived calls from the RACE reads in MiXCR, one entry per CDR3 protein. Seen here are some 79,000 distinct CDR3 sequences, approximately 10% observed once, and the top ten hold over 3.5%. The data are from a study of human T cells and chemical hapten exposure. Study-wide context: The sensitizer, 2% DPC, was used on around 2 cm by around 2 cm of upper inner arm skin. Predominantly women, the patients had alopecia areata, totalis or universalis.

V shed 7 bases, J shed 0 bases, and the junction held 8 bases outside the gene matches. Per the germline V gene, CDR1 is SQVTM and CDR2 is ANQGSEA. The CDR3 runs to 15 residues. Source: whole blood, taken in connection with sensitization to the hapten diphenylcyclopropenone (DPC). The receptor comes from a woman aged 45-59 years with alopecia areata. Some clones in this sample may be carry-over from other donors' samples. The V call is TRBV29-1, the J call TRBJ2-1; 8 bases are shared with TRBD2. CDR3 bases: TGCAGCGCCCCAGCGGGAGCTAGCTCCTACAATGAGCAGTTCTTC. This sequence encodes CSAPAGASSYNEQFF.